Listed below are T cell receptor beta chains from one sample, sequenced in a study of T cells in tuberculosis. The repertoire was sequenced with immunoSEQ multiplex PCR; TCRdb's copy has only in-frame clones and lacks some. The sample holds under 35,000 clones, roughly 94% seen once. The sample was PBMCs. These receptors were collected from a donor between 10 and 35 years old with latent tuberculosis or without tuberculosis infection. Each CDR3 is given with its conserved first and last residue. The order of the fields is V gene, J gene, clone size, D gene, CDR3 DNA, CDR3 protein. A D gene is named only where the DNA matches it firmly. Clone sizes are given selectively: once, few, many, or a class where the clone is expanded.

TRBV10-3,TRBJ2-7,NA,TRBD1,TGTGCCATCAGTGGGCCAGACAGGGACGAGCAGTACTTC,CAISGPDRDEQYF
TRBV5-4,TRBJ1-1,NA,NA,TGTGCCAGCAGCTTTACCGGCACTGAAGCTTTCTTT,CASSFTGTEAFF
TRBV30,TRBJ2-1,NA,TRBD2,TGTGCCTGGAGGCCGGGACTAGGCTACAATGAGCAGTTCTTC,CAWRPGLGYNEQFF
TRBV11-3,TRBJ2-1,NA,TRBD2,TGTGCCAGCAGCTTACACCCGAGCGGGAGGGACAATGAGCAGTTCTTC,CASSLHPSGRDNEQFF
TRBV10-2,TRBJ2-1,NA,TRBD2,TGCGCCAGTAAGATTAGCGGGGTTTACTACAATGAGCAGTTCTTC,CASKISGVYYNEQFF
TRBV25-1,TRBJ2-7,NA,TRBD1,TGTGCCAGCATGGACGGACAGGGGGCACACGAGCAGTACTTC,CASMDGQGAHEQYF
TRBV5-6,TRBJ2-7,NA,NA,TGTGCCAGCAGCTCCCGGGCCGGGACACGGGCCTACGAGCAGTACTTC,CASSSRAGTRAYEQYF
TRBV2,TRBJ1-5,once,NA,TGTGCCAGCGGGGGGGAGGGCAATCAGCCCCAGCATTTT,CASGGEGNQPQHF
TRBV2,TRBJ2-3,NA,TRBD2,TGTGCCAGCAGTGTTGGCGGGAGAGGTCCAGATACGCAGTATTTT,CASSVGGRGPDTQYF
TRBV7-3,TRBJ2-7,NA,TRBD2,TGTGCCAGCAGCTCTTCCGGAAGCGGGGGCTACGAGCAGTACTTC,CASSSSGSGGYEQYF
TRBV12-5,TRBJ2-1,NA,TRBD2,TGTGCTAGTGGTCTAGGACTAGCGGGCTACAATGAGCAGTTCTTC,CASGLGLAGYNEQFF
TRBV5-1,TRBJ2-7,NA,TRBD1,TGCGCCAGCGATAGGACAGGGGATCGGTACGAGCAGTACTTC,CASDRTGDRYEQYF
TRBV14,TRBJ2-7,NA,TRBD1,TGTGCCAGCAGCCAAGATTACAGGGGGTACGAGCAGTACTTC,CASSQDYRGYEQYF
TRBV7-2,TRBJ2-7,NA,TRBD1,TGTGCCAGCAGCTTAGCGGTGACAGGGACCCCCTACGAGCAGTACTTC,CASSLAVTGTPYEQYF
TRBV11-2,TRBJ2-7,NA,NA,TGTGCCAGCAGCACGACAGCGATCTCCTACGAGCAGTACTTC,CASSTTAISYEQYF
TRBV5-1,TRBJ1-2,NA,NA,TGCGCCAGCAGCTCAGGGCAGGTCAACTATGGCTACACCTTC,CASSSGQVNYGYTF
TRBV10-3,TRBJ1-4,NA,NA,TGTGCCATCAGCCAGGGAAGAGAAAAACTGTTTTTT,CAISQGREKLFF
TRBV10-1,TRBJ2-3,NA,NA,TGCGCCAGCAGTGTCGCAGATACGCAGTATTTT,CASSVADTQYF
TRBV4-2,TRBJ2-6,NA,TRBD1,TGTGCCAGCAGCCAAGACACAGGGGGCTCTGGGGCCAACGTCCTGACTTTC,CASSQDTGGSGANVLTF
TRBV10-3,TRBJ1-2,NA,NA,TGTGCCATCGCAGCGGGACCGTATGGCTACACCTTC,CAIAAGPYGYTF
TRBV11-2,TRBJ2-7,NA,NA,TGTGCCAGCAGCTCCTACAGGGGACTCGAGCAGTACTTC,CASSSYRGLEQYF
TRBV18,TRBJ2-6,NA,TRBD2,TGTGCCAGCTCACCCTCCAGCGGGGCCGGGGGAGATGGGGCCAACGTCCTGACTTTC,CASSPSSGAGGDGANVLTF
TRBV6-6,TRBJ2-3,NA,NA,TGTGCCAGCAGCCCTACGGGGCGGGGAAGGCCAGATACGCAGTATTTT,CASSPTGRGRPDTQYF
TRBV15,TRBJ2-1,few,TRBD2,TGTGCCACCAGCAACCCTAGCGGGAGTCATAATGAGCAGTTCTTC,CATSNPSGSHNEQFF
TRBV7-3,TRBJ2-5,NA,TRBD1,TGTGCCAGCAGCCGACAGGGGGCCGGGGAGACCCAGTACTTC,CASSRQGAGETQYF
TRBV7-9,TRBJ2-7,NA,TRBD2,TGTGCCAGCAGCCTCGCTAGCGGGAGCAAAGAGCAGTACTTC,CASSLASGSKEQYF
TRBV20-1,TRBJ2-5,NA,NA,TGCAGTGCTGGCGGGGACGAGACCCAGTACTTC,CSAGGDETQYF
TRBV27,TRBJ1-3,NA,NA,TGTGCCAGCAGTTTGCCAGGGTCAAACACCATATATTTT,CASSLPGSNTIYF
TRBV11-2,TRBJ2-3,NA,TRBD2,TGTGCCAGCAGCCCTACTAGCGGGATCATAGATACGCAGTATTTT,CASSPTSGIIDTQYF
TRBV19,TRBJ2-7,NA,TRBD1,TGTGCCAGTAGTATGGGGACAGATGGGTACGAGCAGTACTTC,CASSMGTDGYEQYF
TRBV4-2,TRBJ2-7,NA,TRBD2,TGTGCCAGCAGCCAAGGTCTAGCGGGAACCTACGAGCAGTACTTC,CASSQGLAGTYEQYF
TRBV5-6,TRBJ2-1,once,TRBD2,TGTGCCAGCAGCCAAGGACTAGCGGGAGGACATGAGCAGTTCTTC,CASSQGLAGGHEQFF
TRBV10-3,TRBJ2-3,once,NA,TGTGCCATCAGATCCCAGACAGATACGCAGTATTTT,CAIRSQTDTQYF
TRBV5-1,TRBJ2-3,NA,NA,TGCGCCAGCAGGGGCAGGGCAAGCACAGATACGCAGTATTTT,CASRGRASTDTQYF
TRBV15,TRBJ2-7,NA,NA,TGTGCCACCAGCAGTCGGGGGTACGAGCAGTACTTC,CATSSRGYEQYF
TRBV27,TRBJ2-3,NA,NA,TGTGCCAGCAGTTCGTCCCCGGGACTTTCAGATACGCAGTATTTT,CASSSSPGLSDTQYF
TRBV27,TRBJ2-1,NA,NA,TGTGCCAGCAGTCCCCCGGAGGGGAGATTAAATGAGCAGTTCTTC,CASSPPEGRLNEQFF
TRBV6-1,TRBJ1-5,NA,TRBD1,TGTGCCAGCAGTGAAGTTCCTCCGACAGGGGGCCCCAATCAGCCCCAGCATTTT,CASSEVPPTGGPNQPQHF
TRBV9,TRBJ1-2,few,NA,TGTGCCAGCAGCGTAGACCCAGGGGATGGCTACACCTTC,CASSVDPGDGYTF
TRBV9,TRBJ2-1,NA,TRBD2,TGTGCCAGCAGCGTCTCCGGGAGGGGAGGCACTGAGCAGTTCTTC,CASSVSGRGGTEQFF
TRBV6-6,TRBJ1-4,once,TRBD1,TGTGCCAGCAGTTACTCGGACAGGGGGCATGGTGAAAAACTGTTTTTT,CASSYSDRGHGEKLFF
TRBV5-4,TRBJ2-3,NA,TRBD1,TGTGCCAGCAGCCTCCCGGGACAGGGGGCGAAAGATACGCAGTATTTT,CASSLPGQGAKDTQYF
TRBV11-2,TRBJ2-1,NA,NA,TGTGCCAGCAGCTTTTCGAGAGCGGATGAGCAGTTCTTC,CASSFSRADEQFF
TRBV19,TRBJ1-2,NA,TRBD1,TGTGCCAGTAACACGGGACAGAGGGGTCCCTCCACCTTC,CASNTGQRGPSTF
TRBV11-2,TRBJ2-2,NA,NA,TGTGCCAGCAGCTTAGTCTTGGAGCTGTTTTTT,CASSLVLELFF
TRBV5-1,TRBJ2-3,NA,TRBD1,TGCGCCAGCAGCCCTCCGGGCCTGGATTTGGGGACAGTGGTCACAGATACGCAGTATTTT,CASSPPGLDLGTVVTDTQYF
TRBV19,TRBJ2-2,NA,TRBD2,TGTGCCAGTATGCGGGGGGCGCGTACCGGGGAGCTGTTTTTT,CASMRGARTGELFF
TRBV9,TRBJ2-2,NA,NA,TGTGCCAGCAGACCCAGTACGGGTGGCGAGAACACCGGGGAGCTGTTTTTT,CASRPSTGGENTGELFF
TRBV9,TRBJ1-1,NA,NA,TGTGCCAGCAGCCCACTACGGGGGACTGAAGCTTTCTTT,CASSPLRGTEAFF
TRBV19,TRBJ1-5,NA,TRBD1,TGTGCCAGTAGCCTCGGACAGGGCAATCAGCCCCAGCATTTT,CASSLGQGNQPQHF